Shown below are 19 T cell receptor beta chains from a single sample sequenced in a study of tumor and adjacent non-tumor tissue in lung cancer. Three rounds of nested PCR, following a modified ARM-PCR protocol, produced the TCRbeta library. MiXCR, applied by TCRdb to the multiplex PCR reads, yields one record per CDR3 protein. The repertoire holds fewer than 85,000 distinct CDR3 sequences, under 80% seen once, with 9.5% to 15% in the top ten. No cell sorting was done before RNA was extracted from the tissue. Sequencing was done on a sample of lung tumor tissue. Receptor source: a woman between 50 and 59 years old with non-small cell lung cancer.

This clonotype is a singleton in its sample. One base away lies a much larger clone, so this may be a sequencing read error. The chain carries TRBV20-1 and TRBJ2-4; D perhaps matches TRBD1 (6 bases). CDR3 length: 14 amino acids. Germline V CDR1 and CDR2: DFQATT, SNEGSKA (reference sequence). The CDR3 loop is CIASIRGRENIQYF. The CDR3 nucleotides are TGCATTGCTAGTATCAGGGGCCGTGAAAACATTCAGTACTTC.

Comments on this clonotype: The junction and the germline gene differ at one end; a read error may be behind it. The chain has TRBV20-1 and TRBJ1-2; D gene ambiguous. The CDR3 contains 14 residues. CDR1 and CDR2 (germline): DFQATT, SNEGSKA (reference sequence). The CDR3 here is CGASSLGIFNGYTF. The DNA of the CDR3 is TGCGGTGCTAGTTCGCTGGGGATATTCAATGGCTACACCTTC.

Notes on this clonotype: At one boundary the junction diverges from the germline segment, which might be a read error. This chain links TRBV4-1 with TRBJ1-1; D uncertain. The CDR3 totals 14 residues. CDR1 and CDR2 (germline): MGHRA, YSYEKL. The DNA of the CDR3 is TGCGCCAGCAGCCCGGGTAGCGGGAACACTGAAACTTTCTTT. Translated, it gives CASSPGSGNTETFF.

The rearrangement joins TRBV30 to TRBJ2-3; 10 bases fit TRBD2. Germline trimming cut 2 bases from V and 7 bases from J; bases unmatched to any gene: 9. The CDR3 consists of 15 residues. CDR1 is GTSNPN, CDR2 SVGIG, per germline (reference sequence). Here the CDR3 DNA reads TGTGCCTGGAGTCCTCTAGCGGGAGTGAGGTATACGCAGTATTTT. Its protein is CAWSPLAGVRYTQYF.

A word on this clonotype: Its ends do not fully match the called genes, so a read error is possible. The CDR3 DNA sequence: TGCGCCGTTAGAACCCGACGGCCCCCTGTACATATGGCCAAAAACATTCAGTACTTC. Amino acids: CAVRTRRPPVHMAKNIQYF. The chain has TRBV10-3 and TRBJ2-4; D is unclear. The CDR3 spans 19 residues. The germline CDR1 and CDR2 sequences are ENHRY and SYGVKD.

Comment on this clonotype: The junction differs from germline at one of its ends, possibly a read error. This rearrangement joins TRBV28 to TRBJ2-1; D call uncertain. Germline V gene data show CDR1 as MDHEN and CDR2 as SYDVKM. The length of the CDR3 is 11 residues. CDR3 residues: CVSKEYNEQFF. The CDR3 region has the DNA TGTGTCAGCAAAGAATACAATGAGCAGTTCTTC.

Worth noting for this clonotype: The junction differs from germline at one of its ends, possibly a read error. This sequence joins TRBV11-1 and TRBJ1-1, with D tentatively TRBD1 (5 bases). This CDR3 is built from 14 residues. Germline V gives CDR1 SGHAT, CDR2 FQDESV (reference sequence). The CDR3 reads CASSHRQTNTEVFF. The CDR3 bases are TGTGCCAGCAGCCACAGGCAGACGAACACCGAAGTTTTCTTT.

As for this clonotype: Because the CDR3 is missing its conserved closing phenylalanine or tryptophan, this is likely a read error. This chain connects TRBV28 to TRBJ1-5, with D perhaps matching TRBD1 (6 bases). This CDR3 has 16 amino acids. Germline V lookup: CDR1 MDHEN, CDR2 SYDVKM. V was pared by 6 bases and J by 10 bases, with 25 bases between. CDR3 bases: TGTGCCAGCAGCCGTCCCGACTCGGGGGGGCAGCACCCCCAGCATCTT. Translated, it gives CASSRPDSGGQHPQHL.

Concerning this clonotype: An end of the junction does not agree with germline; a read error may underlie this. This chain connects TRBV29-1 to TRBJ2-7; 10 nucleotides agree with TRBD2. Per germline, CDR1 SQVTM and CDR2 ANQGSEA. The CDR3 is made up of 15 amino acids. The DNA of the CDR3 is TGCATCGTTGCCGCCGGGACTAGCGATGGGGGTGAGCAGTACTTC. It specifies CIVAAGTSDGGEQYF.

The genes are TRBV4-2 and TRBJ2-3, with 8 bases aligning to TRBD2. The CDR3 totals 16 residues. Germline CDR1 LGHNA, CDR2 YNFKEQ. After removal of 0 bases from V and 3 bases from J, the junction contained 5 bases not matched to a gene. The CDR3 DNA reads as TGTGCCAGCAGCCAAGACGGATTAGCGGGAACAGATACGCAGTATTTT. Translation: CASSQDGLAGTDTQYF.

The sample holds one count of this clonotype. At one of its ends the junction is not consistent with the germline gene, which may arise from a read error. CDR3 in amino acids: CASSSEGLAGPGANVLTF. CDR3 sequence (DNA): TGCGCCAGCAGCAGTGAGGGACTAGCGGGACCTGGGGCCAACGTCCTGACTTTC. This sequence joins TRBV5-4 and TRBJ2-6; 13 bases are shared with TRBD2. Germline V gene sequence: CDR1 SGHNT, CDR2 YYREEE (reference sequence). The CDR3 has 18 amino acids.

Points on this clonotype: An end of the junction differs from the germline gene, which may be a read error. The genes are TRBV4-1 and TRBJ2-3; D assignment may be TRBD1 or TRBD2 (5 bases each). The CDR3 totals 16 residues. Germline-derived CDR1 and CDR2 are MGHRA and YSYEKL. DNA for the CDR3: TGTGCCAGCACCCTACGGTGGGGTGGGGGAACAGATACGCAGTATTTT. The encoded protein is CASTLRWGGGTDTQYF.

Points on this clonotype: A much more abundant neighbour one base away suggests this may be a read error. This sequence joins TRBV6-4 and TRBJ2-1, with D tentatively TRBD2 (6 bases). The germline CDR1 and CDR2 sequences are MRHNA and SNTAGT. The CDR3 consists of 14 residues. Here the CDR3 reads CASSERRDGNEQSF. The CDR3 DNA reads TGTGCCAGCAGTGAGAGGCGGGATGGCAATGAGCAGTCCTTC.

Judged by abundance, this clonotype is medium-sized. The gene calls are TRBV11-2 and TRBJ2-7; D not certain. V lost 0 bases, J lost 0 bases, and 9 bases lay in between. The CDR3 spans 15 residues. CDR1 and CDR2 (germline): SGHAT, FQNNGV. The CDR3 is CASSLDPDLSYEQYF. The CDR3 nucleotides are TGTGCCAGCAGCTTAGATCCCGATCTCTCCTACGAGCAGTACTTC. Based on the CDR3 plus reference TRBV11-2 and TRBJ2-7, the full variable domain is EAGVAQSPRYKIIEKRQSVAFWCNPISGHATLYWYQQILGQGPKLLIQFQNNGVVDDSQLPKDRFSAERLKGVDSTLKIQPAKLEDSAVYLCASSLDPDLSYEQYFGPGTRLTVT.

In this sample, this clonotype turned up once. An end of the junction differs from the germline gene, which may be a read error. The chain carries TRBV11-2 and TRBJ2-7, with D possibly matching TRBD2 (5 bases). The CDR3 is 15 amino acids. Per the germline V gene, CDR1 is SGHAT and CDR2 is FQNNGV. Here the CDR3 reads CASGLTWESSYEQYF. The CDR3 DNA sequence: TGTGCCAGCGGCTTAACGTGGGAGAGCTCCTACGAACAGTACTTC.

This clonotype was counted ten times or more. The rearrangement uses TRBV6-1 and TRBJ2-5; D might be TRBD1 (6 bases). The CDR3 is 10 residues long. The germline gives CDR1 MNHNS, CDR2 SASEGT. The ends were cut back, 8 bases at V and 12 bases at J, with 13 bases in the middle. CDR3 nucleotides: TGTGCCAGCGGCCGGGACACGGAGTACTTC. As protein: CASGRDTEYF.

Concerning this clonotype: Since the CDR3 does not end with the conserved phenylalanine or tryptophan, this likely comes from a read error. In DNA, the CDR3 is TGCAGCATTGAAGATAGGGAGAGGGGGCTACAAGAGACCCAGTACCTC. It codes for CSIEDRERGLQETQYL. The V and J genes are TRBV29-1 and TRBJ2-5, with 7 bases lining up with TRBD1. The germline V gene encodes CDR1 SQVTM and CDR2 ANQGSEA. CDR3 length equals 16 residues.

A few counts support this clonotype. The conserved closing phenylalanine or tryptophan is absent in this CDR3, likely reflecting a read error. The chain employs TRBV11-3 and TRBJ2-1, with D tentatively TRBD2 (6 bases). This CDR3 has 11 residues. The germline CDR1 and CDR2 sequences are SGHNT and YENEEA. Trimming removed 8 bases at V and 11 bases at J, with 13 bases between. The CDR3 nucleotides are TGTGCCAGCGGTCGGGGGAATAAGCAGTTCCTC. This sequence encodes CASGRGNKQFL.

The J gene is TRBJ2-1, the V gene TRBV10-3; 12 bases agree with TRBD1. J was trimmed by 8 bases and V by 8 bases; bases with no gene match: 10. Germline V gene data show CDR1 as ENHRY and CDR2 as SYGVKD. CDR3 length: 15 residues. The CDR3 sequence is CAISRDRGLHDEQFF. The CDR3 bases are TGTGCCATCTCACGGGACAGGGGGCTTCACGATGAGCAGTTCTTC.